This entry lists 13 T cell receptor beta chains sequenced from one sample in a study of CD8 T cells in Susac syndrome. RNA amounts of roughly 0.45 to 1 ug underwent reverse transcription with random hexamers. TCRdb reanalysed the immunoSEQ multiplex PCR reads using MiXCR and keeps one entry per CDR3 protein. The top ten clones hold about 0.18% of a sample with about 140,000 distinct CDR3 sequences, approximately 95% of them seen once. Sequenced sample: CD8+ T cells from PBMCs. These receptors came from a human donor with Susac syndrome.

The chain combines TRBV12-3 or TRBV12-4 with TRBJ2-1; tentatively, D is TRBD1 (5 bases). The CDR3 consists of 14 residues. V was shortened by 4 bases and J by 10 bases, with 17 bases between the two germline ends. In nucleotides, the CDR3 is TGTGCCAGCAGTTCCCCCCAGCTAGGGGAAGAGCAGTTCTTC. The encoded protein is CASSSPQLGEEQFF.

J is TRBJ1-4 and V is TRBV12-3 or TRBV12-4; possibly TRBD1 for D (6 bases). The CDR3 is made up of 14 amino acids. V lost 9 bases and J 8 bases, leaving 19 bases between the germline ends. The chain's CDR3 is CASSRTGSYEKLFF. Written as DNA, the CDR3 is TGTGCCAGTTCCAGAACAGGGTCCTACGAAAAACTGTTTTTT.

The CDR3 DNA follows: TGTGCCAGCAGCTTGGGGACGGGACTAGCGGGAGCCTACGAGCAGTACTTC. This encodes CASSLGTGLAGAYEQYF. The chain links TRBV13 to TRBJ2-7, with 14 nucleotides matching TRBD2. The CDR3 totals 17 residues. CDR1 PRHDT and CDR2 FYEKMQ come from the germline V gene (reference sequence). V gave up 3 bases and J gave up 2 bases; unmatched junction bases: 6.

This sequence joins TRBV24-1 and TRBJ2-5, with 9 bases aligning to TRBD2. The germline V gene has CDR1 KGHDR and CDR2 SFDVKD. V shed 2 bases, J shed 0 bases, and the junction held 3 bases outside the gene matches. This CDR3 contains 16 residues. As DNA, the CDR3 is TGTGCCACCAGTGATTCTAGCGGGAAGAACCAAGAGACCCAGTACTTC. It yields the protein CATSDSSGKNQETQYF.

The chain uses TRBV27 and TRBJ2-1; D is perhaps TRBD2 (6 bases). Trimming removed 6 bases from V and 8 bases from J, with 17 bases in between. From germline, CDR1 is MNHEY and CDR2 SMNVEV (reference sequence). The CDR3 spans 14 residues. The CDR3 is CASRLAGTLDEQFF. CDR3 coding DNA: TGTGCCAGCAGACTCGCCGGGACTCTCGATGAGCAGTTCTTC.

The V call is TRBV7-9, the J call TRBJ1-2; 9 bases fit TRBD1. The trim removed 6 bases at V and 4 bases at J, leaving 15 bases unmatched. This CDR3 spans 17 amino acids. Germline V lookup: CDR1 SEHNR, CDR2 FQNEAQ (reference sequence). The CDR3 nucleotides are TGTGCCAGCAGATCAGATTTCGGACAGGGGAAAACCTATGGCTACACCTTC. It encodes CASRSDFGQGKTYGYTF.

The V and J genes are TRBV12-3 or TRBV12-4 and TRBJ2-7, with 8 bases lining up with TRBD2. CDR3 length: 14 residues. Germline trimming cut 6 bases from V and 2 bases from J; bases unmatched to any gene: 6. In DNA, the CDR3 is TGTGCCAGCAGCCCTAGCGGGTTCACCTACGAGCAGTACTTC. This translates into CASSPSGFTYEQYF.

The chain uses TRBV4-1 and TRBJ1-1; perhaps TRBD1 as D (5 bases). From germline, CDR1 is MGHRA and CDR2 YSYEKL. Between the trimmed V and J ends, which lost 1 base and 4 bases, there was a span of 10 bases. The CDR3 is 14 amino acids. The CDR3 loop is CASSQGRGGTEAFF. The DNA of the CDR3 is TGCGCCAGCAGCCAAGGGAGGGGTGGCACTGAAGCTTTCTTT.

The chain couples TRBV9 to TRBJ2-1; unclear D gene. With 3 bases removed from V and 12 bases from J, the gap between germline ends came to 16 bases. The CDR3 has 13 residues. The V gene's germline CDR1 is SGDLS and CDR2 YYNGEE. The CDR3 coding sequence is TGTGCCAGCAGCGAGCTGGACCCACAAGGGCAGTTCTTC. It codes for CASSELDPQGQFF.

V and J are TRBV28 and TRBJ2-2; the D gene is possibly TRBD1 (6 bases). The CDR3 loop spans 15 amino acids. V was cut by 2 bases and J by 7 bases, with 14 bases left in between. Germline CDR1 and CDR2: MDHEN and SYDVKM. CDR3 DNA sequence: TGTGCCAGCAGTTTAGGGGGCTCCCGGTTCGGGGAGCTGTTTTTT. Its translation is CASSLGGSRFGELFF.

This chain links TRBV2 with TRBJ2-5; D gene ambiguous. Trimming took off 3 bases at V and 4 bases at J, with 9 bases between the two ends. This CDR3 has 13 amino acids. CDR1 SNHLY and CDR2 FYNNEI come from the germline V gene. The CDR3 is CASSDSELETQYF. The CDR3 nucleotides read TGTGCCAGCAGTGATTCGGAACTAGAGACCCAGTACTTC.

The rearrangement uses TRBV20-1 and TRBJ2-1; 13 bases fit TRBD2. The CDR3 runs 15 residues. The V gene's germline CDR1 is DFQATT and CDR2 SNEGSKA (reference sequence). V was pared by 6 bases and J by 6 bases, with 8 bases of the junction left unmatched. The CDR3 loop reads CSARTSGSIANEQFF. The CDR3, as DNA: TGCAGTGCCCGGACTAGCGGGAGTATAGCCAATGAGCAGTTCTTC.

The genes are TRBV14 and TRBJ2-7, with 10 bases aligning to TRBD2. Unmatched junction bases numbered 14, after V lost 2 bases and J lost 4 bases. There are 18 residues in the CDR3. Germline V gene data show CDR1 as SGHDN and CDR2 as FVKESK. CDR3: CASSQPELAGSRIYEQYF. CDR3 nucleotide sequence: TGTGCCAGCAGCCAACCCGAACTAGCGGGAAGTCGGATATACGAGCAGTACTTC.